This is a list of T cell receptor beta chains from one sample in a study of T cells after yellow fever vaccination. Each CDR3 protein is one row after TCRdb ran MiXCR on the 5' RACE reads. The sample consists of some 400,000 distinct CDR3 sequences, under 20% of them appearing once. The material was PBMCs, obtained before the yellow fever booster vaccination. The receptors were gathered from a man between 18 and 35 years old who received the YFV17D yellow fever vaccine. The CDR3 runs from the conserved cysteine through the conserved F or W. The order of the fields is D gene, J gene, clone size, V gene, CDR3 DNA, CDR3 protein. D genes are given only for firm matches. Size tells how often a clone was seen (once, few, many) or the class of an expanded clone, and some rows leave it out.

NA	TRBJ1-1	NA	TRBV5-1	TGCGCCAGCGCCACGTCAGGGGCGGTCAACACTGAAGCTTTCTTT	CASATSGAVNTEAFF
NA	TRBJ2-1	few	TRBV4-1	TGCGCCAGCAGCCAGGCCAGAGGTGGCTCCTACAATGAGCAGTTCTTC	CASSQARGGSYNEQFF
NA	TRBJ2-2	few	TRBV20-1	TGCAGTGCTAGAGAACCCCTAGTTGGCGGGGAGCTGTTTTTT	CSAREPLVGGELFF
NA	TRBJ2-1	few	TRBV4-2	TGTGCCAGCAGCCAAGCAGGGAATAATGAGCAGTTCTTC	CASSQAGNNEQFF
NA	TRBJ2-1	few	TRBV24-1	TGTGCCACCAGCGAAGGACGGACCCCAGGGAGAGGGCAGTTCTTC	CATSEGRTPGRGQFF
NA	TRBJ1-3	NA	TRBV7-9	TGTGCCAGCAGCTTTTCACAGGGCTCTGGAAACACCATATATTTT	CASSFSQGSGNTIYF
NA	TRBJ2-1	NA	TRBV10-3	TGTGCCATCAGTGAGGACACCCTAAATGAGCAGTTCTTC	CAISEDTLNEQFF
TRBD2	TRBJ2-1	few	TRBV29-1	TGCAGCTCGAGACTAGCTGGCAATGAGCAGTTCTTC	CSSRLAGNEQFF
NA	TRBJ2-7	NA	TRBV7-3	TGTGCCAGCAGCACAGGACCAGTGGCCTACGAGCAGTACTTC	CASSTGPVAYEQYF
TRBD1	TRBJ2-3	NA	TRBV27	TGTGCCAGCAGTTTAGTATCGGACAGGGAAAGAGATACGCAGTATTTT	CASSLVSDRERDTQYF
NA	TRBJ2-5	few	TRBV9	TGTGCCAGCACCTCGTGGGGGGGGCCCCAAGAGACCCAGTACTTC	CASTSWGGPQETQYF
TRBD2	TRBJ2-5	few	TRBV29-1	TGCAGCGTTGTGAAACTAGCGGGCCGGGAGACCCAGTACTTC	CSVVKLAGRETQYF
NA	TRBJ1-2	few	TRBV9	TGTGCCAGCAGCGCACAGGGCCCCGGCTACACCTTC	CASSAQGPGYTF
TRBD1	TRBJ2-1	few	TRBV29-1	TGCAGCGTTGATGGTTCCCAGGGGGCTAGCGATGAGCAGTTCTTC	CSVDGSQGASDEQFF
NA	TRBJ1-5	many	TRBV10-3	TGTGCCATCAGTGACCATCGGGAAGTCCGGGGTGGGCAGCCCCAGCATTTT	CAISDHREVRGGQPQHF
NA	TRBJ2-6	few	TRBV12-3/TRBV12-4	TGTGCCAGCAGTTGGCCGGGCCATGGAAACTCTGGGGCCAACGTCCTGACTTTC	CASSWPGHGNSGANVLTF
NA	TRBJ2-1	NA	TRBV20-1	TGCAGTGCTAGTCTGCGGGGTGAGCAGTTCTTC	CSASLRGEQFF
NA	TRBJ2-3	NA	TRBV16	TGTGCCAGCAGCCAATTGGGCGGCCCGGCCGGTACGCAGTATTTT	CASSQLGGPAGTQYF
TRBD1	TRBJ2-1	few	TRBV4-1	TGCGCCAGCAGCTCGTCATACACAGGGGGCGCCTACAATGAGCAGTTCTTC	CASSSSYTGGAYNEQFF
TRBD2	TRBJ2-3	few	TRBV6-2/TRBV6-3	TGTGCCACCCTCCGGGGGGGCCGGGAGTATTTT	CATLRGGREYF
TRBD1	TRBJ1-1	NA	TRBV9	TGTGCCAGCAGCTCCGGACAGGTAATGAACACTGAAGCTTTCTTT	CASSSGQVMNTEAFF
NA	TRBJ1-5	NA	TRBV6-2/TRBV6-3	TGTGCCAGCAGTTACGACACCCGAGGGATACCTAGCAATCAGCCCCAGCATTTT	CASSYDTRGIPSNQPQHF
TRBD1	TRBJ2-3	once	TRBV7-6	TGTGCCAGCAGCGGCAGAGGGACAGGGGGGTCGGCAGATACGCAGTATTTT	CASSGRGTGGSADTQYF
NA	TRBJ2-5	many	TRBV7-9	TGTGCCAGCAGCTTTGTGGAGACCCAGTACTTC	CASSFVETQYF
TRBD1	TRBJ1-1	few	TRBV12-3/TRBV12-4	TGTGCCAGCAGTTTCTGGACAGGGGCGGACACTGAAGCTTTCTTT	CASSFWTGADTEAFF
NA	TRBJ2-3	few	TRBV7-2	TGTGCCAGCAGCACCCTTAGGGCAGATACGCAGTATTTT	CASSTLRADTQYF
TRBD2	TRBJ2-5	few	TRBV7-2	TGTGCCAGCAGAGGTTTAGCGGGGGTCCAAGAGACCCAGTACTTC	CASRGLAGVQETQYF
TRBD2	TRBJ2-3	few	TRBV11-2	TGTGCCAGCAGCTTAGACGGACTAGCGGCTAGCACAGATACGCAGTATTTT	CASSLDGLAASTDTQYF
NA	TRBJ2-1	NA	TRBV7-8	TGTGCCAGCAGGACAAGCAGGCCCGATGAGCAGTTCTTC	CASRTSRPDEQFF
TRBD2	TRBJ2-1	many	TRBV5-1	TGCGCCAGCAGCCCAAGTAGCGGGGGGGCGACTTACAATGAGCAGTTCTTC	CASSPSSGGATYNEQFF